This T cell receptor (beta chain) was recorded in a study of shared clonotypes between healthy human individuals. Background on the study: Donors were two women and three men aged 18 to 49.

CDR3 length equals 14 residues. Germline V gives CDR1 LNHDA, CDR2 SQIVND (reference sequence). The V end lost 3 bases, the J end lost 1 base, and 6 bases lay between the germline ends. The table came from immunoSEQ multiplex PCR; TCRdb's copy has only in-frame clones and leaves some out. The sample gives about 1.5 million clones, approximately 97% of which show up once; over 1% is in the top ten. This TCR came from a man aged 30-40 years in good health. The chain joins TRBV19 to TRBJ1-4, with no clear D. The sample taken for sequencing was naive CD4+ T cells sorted from blood. Sample subset: CD45RA+ positively selected. The CDR3 reads CASSMGGTNEKLFF. The CDR3 DNA follows: TGTGCCAGTAGTATGGGCGGAACTAATGAAAAACTGTTTTTT.